This TCR beta chain was obtained from a study of cytomegalovirus exposure and HLA in healthy donors. V lost 7 bases and J lost 2, with 12 bases in between. The CDR3 spans 13 residues. From germline, CDR1 is MNHNS and CDR2 SASEGT. In the PCR, 60 Vbeta and 13 Jbeta primers were used. Only in-frame clones appear in the TCRdb table, and some are missing; sequencing was by immunoSEQ multiplex PCR. The table includes 100,000 to 150,000 clones, 83% detected once. The sequenced material came from PBMCs. This chain uses TRBV6-1 with TRBJ2-7; a weak D match, TRBD2 (6 bases). This clonotype originated in a woman in her thirties or forties in good health and CMV-seropositive. The DNA for the CDR3 is TGTGCCAGCAACCTGGGACTGCCCTACGAGCAGTACTTC. Its translation: CASNLGLPYEQYF.